A selection of T cell receptor beta chains follows, all from one sample in a study of metastatic and nonmetastatic thyroid tumors. TCRdb recomputed clones from the PCR reads via MiXCR. The sample comprises some 60,000 clones, 25% to 30% of which are singletons, and approximately 16% rests with the top ten. Input material: blood. Every receptor here comes from a female donor with papillary thyroid cancer or a benign thyroid nodule (not recorded which). Some clones in this sample may be carry-over from other donors' samples. The CDR3 runs from the conserved cysteine through the conserved F or W. Clone size is shown for a subset of rows, as once, few, many or a class of expanded clone.

size: -; V: TRBV5-1; CDR3: CASSLGSSVGTGELFF
size: -; V: TRBV4-2; CDR3: CASRSGLAGGEQFF
size: few; V: TRBV19; CDR3: CASQRGNTGELFF
size: -; V: TRBV5-1; CDR3: CASSLRPAGSYNEQFF
size: many; V: TRBV5-4; CDR3: CASSGWGWNTEAFF
size: -; V: TRBV6-1; CDR3: CASSSGTGITGELFF
size: -; V: TRBV28; CDR3: CASSVGALRLNTGELFF
size: -; V: TRBV28; CDR3: CASRAEDRGHVQYF
size: -; V: TRBV20-1; CDR3: CSARDLRPTDTQYF
size: few; V: TRBV19; CDR3: CASSRTRTGANVLTF
size: -; V: TRBV4-2; CDR3: CASSQDFGGYGYTF
size: -; V: TRBV20-1; CDR3: CSARAGTSDSGELFF
size: -; V: TRBV5-1; CDR3: CASSPGLAGSRTDTQYF
size: -; V: TRBV5-1; CDR3: CASSLEVSKREVSQPQHF
size: -; V: TRBV30; CDR3: CAWSGVILSAEAFF
size: many; V: TRBV20-1; CDR3: CSAYRTGGVGYGYTF
size: -; V: TRBV5-1; CDR3: CASSPVRGALTDTQYF
size: -; V: TRBV20-1; CDR3: CSALTVSNQPQHF
size: -; V: TRBV14; CDR3: CASTTNRGLEGYTF
size: -; V: TRBV10-3; CDR3: CAANGYISRTDTQYF
size: -; V: TRBV28; CDR3: CASSIIAESSYNEQFF
size: many; V: TRBV29-1; CDR3: CSVGLASGGYTF
size: few; V: TRBV24-1; CDR3: CATSDPGTANTGELFF
size: few; V: TRBV19; CDR3: CASSIDYGYTF
size: -; V: TRBV9; CDR3: CASTLQHSGANVLTF
size: -; V: TRBV11-2; CDR3: CASSLQPPGTSGPTGELFF
size: many; V: TRBV12-3/TRBV12-4; CDR3: CASKWGGQETQYF
size: -; V: TRBV6-2/TRBV6-3; CDR3: CARGDRTEAFF
size: -; V: TRBV25-1; CDR3: CASSSGLAGVFGRPTDTQYF
size: -; V: TRBV7-1; CDR3: CASSSLVRGTVKQSDTQYF
size: -; V: TRBV11-2; CDR3: CASSWGTSGRAGELFF
size: -; V: TRBV6-4; CDR3: CASSDGRGGYNEQFF
size: many; V: TRBV20-1; CDR3: CSATSGGSSITYNEQFF
size: -; V: TRBV20-1; CDR3: CSATFGLARTREQYF
size: -; V: TRBV12-3/TRBV12-4; CDR3: CASSLHGTDTQYF
size: -; V: TRBV30; CDR3: CACNSQGSEKLFF
size: -; V: TRBV28; CDR3: CASSLGGGRSPLHF
size: -; V: TRBV9; CDR3: CASSVGTGTGDYEQYF
size: -; V: TRBV6-4; CDR3: CASSQQGSRADTQYF
size: many; V: TRBV20-1; CDR3: CSASGQGANTEAFF
size: -; V: TRBV20-1; CDR3: CSAMAGTADTQYF